This T cell receptor (beta chain) came from a study of early T cells in non-severe SARS-CoV-2 infection. Turning to the study itself: Alpha and beta chains were unpaired, from unsorted whole-blood bulk RNA. Findings and limits, study-wide: VDJdb matching skewed toward anti-spike CD8 responses, missing private and CD4 specificities.

To note about this clonotype: Its antigen is currently unknown.

Molecules of cDNA were individually given unique molecular identifiers that were attached to them. TCRdb passed the 5' RACE reads through MiXCR, listing each CDR3 protein once. The sample includes tens of thousands of distinct CDR3 sequences, 9.5% to 15% seen only once; the top ten take over 1.5%. Trimming shortened V by 5 bases and J by 0 bases, and 8 bases separated the two germline ends. This CDR3 contains 15 residues. The germline V gene encodes CDR1 SEHNR and CDR2 FQNEAQ (reference sequence). The receptor comes from an adult who was a healthcare worker with PCR-confirmed SARS-CoV-2 infection or an uninfected control (not recorded which). The gene calls are TRBV7-9 and TRBJ2-6; D call uncertain. The material sequenced was whole blood. The CDR3 region has the DNA TGTGCCAGCAGCCCGCCATACTCTGGGGCCAACGTCCTGACTTTC. Its translation: CASSPPYSGANVLTF.